The sequence of this T cell receptor beta chain was determined in a study of T cell repertoires in cytomegalovirus infection. Study in general: The authors relied on CMV epitopes, both recently identified HLA-C-restricted and well-studied HLA-B-restricted. Public signatures in TCR beta pointed to CMV infection and matching HLA type. Study-level findings and limits: The ex vivo response was dominated by HLA-C-restricted CMV-specific TCR beta clonotypes. Public TCR beta family frequency separated CMV-and-HLA carriers, including in an independent cohort.

TCRdb reprocessed the reads with MiXCR, giving one entry per CDR3 protein. Of about 150,000 distinct CDR3 sequences listed, 30% to 40% are singletons. Deletions cut 5 bases from V and 5 bases from J, with 10 bases between. This CDR3 has 13 residues. Concerning this clonotype: Its antigen remains unknown.

The rearrangement joins TRBV12-3 or TRBV12-4 to TRBJ1-5; D not resolved. This material consisted of CD8+ T cells from cultured PBMCs, taken from culture after CMV antigen stimulation. The receptor's source is a human donor in good health (CMV status not recorded). Some clones in this sample may be carry-over from other donors' samples. The DNA for the CDR3 is TGTGCCAGCAGTCCCTGGACGGATCAGCCCCAGCATTTT. Translated, it gives CASSPWTDQPQHF.